This entry lists 21 T cell receptor beta chains sequenced from one sample in a study of Graves' ophthalmopathy and Graves' hyperthyroidism. The authors amplified TCR beta CDR3 regions, and they did so from RNA transcripts for repertoire sequencing. HTBI-primed first-round RT-PCR preceded second-round multiplex PCR. Via MiXCR, TCRdb re-called the multiplex PCR reads, giving one row per CDR3 protein. The table includes approximately 410,000 distinct CDR3 sequences, 15% detected once. Sample: peripheral blood. Receptor source: a woman aged 18-29 years with stable Graves' hyperthyroidism.

This clonotype occurred many times. The CDR3 protein is CASSQELVGPQHF. The CDR3 DNA is TGTGCCAGCAGCCAAGAGCTTGTAGGGCCCCAGCATTTT. The chain is built from TRBV4-2 and TRBJ1-5; D gene unclear. Trimming took off 0 bases at V and 9 bases at J, with 9 bases between the two ends. Germline lookup yields CDR1 LGHNA and CDR2 YNFKEQ. This CDR3 contains 13 residues.

This clonotype came up many times. This sequence joins TRBV29-1 and TRBJ2-5, with D perhaps TRBD1 or TRBD2 (5 bases each). Trimming removed 6 bases from V and 13 bases from J, with 18 bases in between. Germline-derived CDR1 and CDR2 are SQVTM and ANQGSEA. The length of the CDR3 is 11 residues. The CDR3 DNA follows: TGCAGCGTCGGGACCGGGCTAAGCATGTACTTC. It translates to CSVGTGLSMYF.

Concerning this clonotype itself: At one of its ends the junction is not consistent with the germline gene, which may arise from a read error. The chain has TRBV19 and TRBJ1-1; 8 bases map to TRBD1. CDR3 length: 15 amino acids. Germline loops: CDR1 LNHDA, CDR2 SQIVND (reference sequence). The CDR3 DNA is TGTGCCAGTAGTATTGACCCAGGGGGCTCCCCTGAAGCTTGCTTT. This gives the protein CASSIDPGGSPEACF.

This clonotype was detected ten times or more. The V and J genes are TRBV11-3 and TRBJ1-1; D is ambiguous. The V gene's germline CDR1 is SGHNT and CDR2 YENEEA. The CDR3 spans 16 residues. The germline V and J ends were trimmed by 1 base and 0 bases, with 12 bases remaining between them. CDR3 protein: CASSLGAVFMNTEAFF. In DNA, the CDR3 is TGTGCCAGCAGCTTAGGGGCAGTGTTCATGAACACTGAAGCTTTCTTT.

This clonotype occurred many times. The chain carries TRBV7-2 and TRBJ2-4; D not resolved. The germline V and J ends were trimmed by 0 bases and 6 bases, with 9 bases remaining between them. This CDR3 spans 14 amino acids. Germline V lookup: CDR1 SGHTA, CDR2 FQGNSA. The CDR3 nucleotides are TGTGCCAGCAGCTTAGCCCCAGGAGCAAACATTCAGTACTTC. This translates into CASSLAPGANIQYF.

This clonotype was counted between two and nine times. A clone one base away is much larger, so this may be a read error. The final CDR3 position lacks the conserved phenylalanine or tryptophan, pointing to a likely read error. The genes are TRBV19 and TRBJ1-5, with D hard to call. V lost 1 base, J lost 6 bases, and 7 bases lay in between. The length of the CDR3 is 13 residues. In germline, CDR1 is LNHDA, CDR2 SQIVND (reference sequence). The CDR3 protein is CASSIGSSQPQHL. CDR3 bases: TGTGCCAGTAGTATAGGGAGCTCTCAGCCCCAGCATTTG.

J is TRBJ1-5 and V is TRBV12-3 or TRBV12-4; no firm D call. Trimming cost V 6 bases and J 6 bases, with 12 bases left between them. The CDR3 spans 13 residues. CDR3 region: CASRTEWSQPQHF. The CDR3 DNA sequence: TGTGCCAGCAGAACCGAATGGTCTCAGCCCCAGCATTTT.

This clonotype was counted between two and nine times. CDR3 nucleotides: TGTGCCAGCAGTGATCATGTCTCCGGTGGGAATTCACCCCTCCACTTT. Protein product: CASSDHVSGGNSPLHF. The chain couples TRBV25-1 to TRBJ1-6, with D unresolved. Per germline, CDR1 MGHDK and CDR2 SYGVNS. The CDR3 is made up of 16 amino acids. The ends were cut back, 3 bases at V and 7 bases at J, with 16 bases in the middle.

In this sample, this clonotype turned up many times. The chain combines TRBV7-9 with TRBJ1-1, with a possible D match to TRBD1 (6 bases). Germline V CDR1 and CDR2: SEHNR, FQNEAQ (reference sequence). Trimming cost V 5 bases and J 1 base, with 14 bases left between them. This CDR3 contains 15 residues. CDR3: CASSGLDSGNTEAFF. Here the CDR3 DNA reads TGTGCCAGCAGCGGCTTGGACAGTGGGAACACTGAAGCTTTCTTT.

This clonotype appeared many times. The chain carries TRBV6-1 and TRBJ2-7, with D hard to call. This CDR3 spans 13 amino acids. V was trimmed by 7 bases and J by 3 bases, leaving 13 bases between them. Germline assignment: CDR1 MNHNS and CDR2 SASEGT. The CDR3: CASKEGYNYEQYF. The CDR3 DNA reads TGTGCCAGCAAAGAAGGTTATAACTACGAGCAGTACTTC.

This clonotype showed up many times. The genes are TRBV7-3 and TRBJ1-2; D call uncertain. The V gene's germline CDR1 is SGHTA and CDR2 FQGTGA. There are 14 residues in the CDR3. V lost 1 base, J lost 0 bases, and 6 bases lay in between. DNA of the CDR3: TGTGCCAGCAGCTTAAACGGAGCTAACTATGGCTACACCTTC. This sequence encodes CASSLNGANYGYTF.

This clonotype has just a few counts. Lacking the conserved final phenylalanine or tryptophan, this CDR3 likely reflects a read error. The DNA is omitted, as the CDR3 cannot be located on it reliably, and the CDR3 follows TCRdb's listing. The chain links TRBV5-6 to TRBJ2-5. Germline CDR1 and CDR2: SGHDT and YYEEEE. Both ends counted, the CDR3 spans 8 residues. CDR3 residues: CASSLALQ.

Only a few counts were recorded for this clonotype. The gene calls are TRBV6-1 and TRBJ1-1; D unclear. The CDR3 has 11 amino acids. Trimming removed 6 bases at V and 10 bases at J, with 12 bases between. Looked up from germline, CDR1 is MNHNS and CDR2 is SASEGT. The CDR3 here is CASSPRLGAFF. CDR3 bases: TGTGCCAGCAGCCCCCGTCTTGGAGCTTTCTTT.

There are many counts of this clonotype. V usage is TRBV6-5 and J usage is TRBJ2-7; weak D call: TRBD1 (7 bases). CDR1 and CDR2 from the germline V gene are MNHEY and SVGAGI. V was trimmed by 3 bases and J by 7 bases, leaving 13 bases between them. This CDR3 is 13 amino acids long. The CDR3 loop reads CASSYVQGGEQYF. The CDR3 DNA sequence: TGTGCCAGCAGTTATGTCCAGGGGGGTGAGCAGTACTTC.

This clonotype was counted many times. The chain is built from TRBV5-1 and TRBJ2-7, with D uncertain. The germline gives CDR1 SGHRS, CDR2 YFSETQ. V gave up 0 bases and J gave up 0 bases, with 7 bases separating them. The CDR3 extends over 14 amino acids. CDR3 coding DNA: TGCGCCAGCAGCTTGGAGGCGATCTCCTACGAGCAGTACTTC. It encodes CASSLEAISYEQYF.

Here the CDR3 DNA reads TGTGCCAGCAGCTTGGGGACAGGGAATAATTCACCCCTCCACTTT. Amino acid sequence: CASSLGTGNNSPLHF. The rearrangement joins TRBV7-9 to TRBJ1-6, with 9 bases identical to TRBD1. CDR1 SEHNR and CDR2 FQNEAQ come from the germline V gene (reference sequence). Trimming took 3 bases from V and 5 from J; bases not matched to a gene: 2. This CDR3 has 15 amino acids.

This clonotype has a handful of counts. This chain connects TRBV6-2 or TRBV6-3 to TRBJ2-5; D remains ambiguous. Deletions cut 2 bases from V and 5 bases from J, with 6 bases between. From germline, CDR1 is MNHEY and CDR2 SVGEGT. This CDR3 region has 12 residues. This CDR3 reads CASSYKLETQYF. In DNA form, the CDR3 reads TGTGCCAGCAGTTACAAGTTGGAGACCCAGTACTTC.

Only a few counts were recorded for this clonotype. A junction boundary mismatches the germline segment, possibly from a read error. The rearrangement links TRBV5-1 to TRBJ1-1, with 8 bases lining up with TRBD1. The CDR3 extends over 15 amino acids. Germline CDR1 SGHRS, CDR2 YFSETQ. CDR3 amino acids: CASSATGGRNAEAFF. The CDR3 DNA is TGCGCCAGCAGCGCTACAGGGGGGCGGAACGCTGAAGCTTTCTTT.

In its sample, this clonotype was seen many times. The chain employs TRBV12-3 or TRBV12-4 and TRBJ1-6; 8 bases map to TRBD1. Trimming removed 6 bases from V and 10 bases from J; junction bases left unmatched: 8. The CDR3 extends over 14 amino acids. For the CDR3, the DNA is TGTGCCAGCAGACAAACAGGGGGACAATCACCCCTCCACTTT. Protein: CASRQTGGQSPLHF.

The sample holds many counts of this clonotype. This rearrangement joins TRBV29-1 to TRBJ1-1, with a tentative D call TRBD1 (6 bases). The CDR3 is 13 amino acids. Germline CDR1 SQVTM, CDR2 ANQGSEA. For the CDR3, the DNA is TGCAACGAACCCGGGACACCTAACACTGAAGCTTTCTTT. As protein: CNEPGTPNTEAFF. The whole variable domain, remainder taken from reference TRBV29-1 and TRBJ1-1, is SAVISQKPSRDICQRGTSLTIQCQVDSQVTMMFWYRQQPGQSLTLIATANQGSEATYESGFVIDKFPISRPNLTFSTLTVSNMSPEDSSIYLCNEPGTPNTEAFFGQGTRLTVV.

This clonotype was observed at least ten times. This chain links TRBV24-1 with TRBJ1-1; maybe TRBD1 (6 bases). CDR3 length: 12 amino acids. The V and J ends lost 9 bases and 1 base respectively, with 8 bases between them. Germline V lookup: CDR1 KGHDR, CDR2 SFDVKD. The CDR3 bases are TGTGCCACCCGAGGGGGGAACACTGAAGCTTTCTTT. Translation gives CATRGGNTEAFF.